This section outlines one T cell receptor beta chain sequence together with its context. There are many counts of this clonotype. What antigen it recognizes has not been identified. Base qualities are not at hand, and no much larger clone is one base apart. From its cysteine to its phenylalanine, the CDR3 spans 14 amino acids. Of the read, only the CDR3 DNA is kept; its 42 bases are in frame from base 1. The junction shows trimming of 4 bases on V and 5 bases on J, and the gene matches do not reach 7 bases of it. The germline V gene sets CDR1 to SGHRS and CDR2 to YFSETQ. This record comes from a study of T cells in Graves' hyperthyroidism and ophthalmopathy (dated by TCRdb to between 2017 and 2020). Notes on the research overall: Peripheral blood samples were taken at the time of initial diagnosis, prior to any treatment. The roughly 94 discovery patients were randomly split 7:3 into training and test sets. The paper describes TCR Vbeta CDR3 sequencing of around 130 peripheral blood samples, made up of approximately 40 ophthalmopathy patients, roughly 72 hyperthyroidism patients and 17 progressor patients. Prospective prediction of ophthalmopathy was tested in an independent validation cohort consisting of some 20 hyperthyroidism patients and approximately 16 patients who later progressed to ophthalmopathy. To identify TCR V-J signatures that set the groups apart, the researchers used a discovery cohort of 90 to 100 patients, made up of some 41 with Graves' ophthalmopathy and 57 with stable Graves' hyperthyroidism. Once sampling was done, hyperthyroidism patients were given methimazole at a starting dose of 30 mg daily, whereas ophthalmopathy patients were given high-dose intravenous methylprednisolone. Thyroid tissue and blood T-cell repertoires from six or seven Graves' hyperthyroidism patients were also compared in the study.

The TCR beta CDR3 regions were amplified from the RNA transcripts. The first round of RT-PCR for the TCR CDR3 was performed with the HTBI primer set and the Qiagen OneStep RT-PCR kit. Libraries were constructed in a second round of multiplex PCR, after which size selection and purification were performed. The libraries were sequenced on an Illumina HiSeq2000 using paired-end 100 bp reads. The study's own analysis went as follows. SOAPnuke was used to process the raw data, throwing out any read that contained adapters or uncalled bases, had a mean Phred below 15, or lacked an exact constant-primer or identifier match. High-quality paired reads were merged using COPE v1.2.5, and each unique nucleotide sequence was defined as a clonotype. MiTCR v1.1 was used to align clonotypes to the IMGT TRBV, TRBD and TRBJ reference segments. The analysis included only V-J combinations with a frequency above 0.0001, which together covered about 99% of the repertoires. The TCS score was defined as F50 (clonal expansion) divided by E x V (chaos), with BLOSUM62-based TCRdist calculated between CDR3 peptides within each V-J. Welch's t-statistics and random forest reduced 500 to 550 V-J features to roughly 13, which were used in a naive Bayes classifier (R e1071). TCRdb passed the public sequencing reads through fastp at Q25 and MiXCR, retaining productive beta sequences. Merged by CDR3 protein, the rows form single entries marked with the most common genes and DNA. TCRdb's processing, not the study's, gives the V and J calls here. The sample profile shows hundreds of thousands of distinct CDR3 sequences; around a quarter of them were found once. In total, the top ten clones hold about 11% of the sample.

On the study overall, not on this receptor specifically: During validation, the model predicted progression to ophthalmopathy a median of roughly 7.1 months ahead of onset, with almost 71% sensitivity and 72% to 85% specificity. Most expanded thyroid clonotypes (frequency above 0.001) were also detected in blood, suggesting blood repertoires may reflect thyroid immune responses. In cross-validation, a model built on a 13 V-J signature told ophthalmopathy apart from stable hyperthyroidism with under 90% sensitivity and roughly 83% specificity, and in testing the same model reached 80%/75%. Sample size was not statistically predetermined, and blinding of investigators to group allocation was not performed.

Moderately to severely active disease, a Clinical Activity Score of at least 3, a NOSPECS grade of at least 4, and a duration under 3 months were present in ophthalmopathy patients. Exclusion was applied to patients with uncontrolled infections, other autoimmune diseases, pregnancy or lactation. Diagnoses relied on clinical symptoms, serum thyroxine and TRAb, thyroid ultrasound and orbital computed tomography. PBMCs were separated from roughly 10 ml of fresh peripheral blood using Ficoll-Paque density gradient centrifugation. Total RNA was extracted with Trizol reagent, and quality was checked on an Agilent 2100 Bioanalyzer.

The chain couples TRBV5-1 to TRBJ2-7; the junction holds 9 bases that match TRBD2. The receptor comes from a woman in her thirties with Graves' ophthalmopathy. The sample was blood. The bases read TGCGCCAGCAGCGCAGAGCGGGGGGCTAACGAGCAGTACTTC. The resulting protein is CASSAERGANEQYF.